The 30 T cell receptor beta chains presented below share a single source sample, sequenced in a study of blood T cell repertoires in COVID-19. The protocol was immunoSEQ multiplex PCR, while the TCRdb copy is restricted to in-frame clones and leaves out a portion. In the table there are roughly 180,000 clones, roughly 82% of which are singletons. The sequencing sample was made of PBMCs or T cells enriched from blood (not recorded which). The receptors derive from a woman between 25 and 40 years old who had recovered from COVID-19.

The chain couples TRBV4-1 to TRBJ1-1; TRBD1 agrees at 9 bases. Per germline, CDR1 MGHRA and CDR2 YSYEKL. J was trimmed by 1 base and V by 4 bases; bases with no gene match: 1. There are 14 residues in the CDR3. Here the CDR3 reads CASSPGQGNTEAFF. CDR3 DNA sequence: TGCGCCAGCAGCCCGGGACAGGGGAACACTGAAGCTTTCTTT.

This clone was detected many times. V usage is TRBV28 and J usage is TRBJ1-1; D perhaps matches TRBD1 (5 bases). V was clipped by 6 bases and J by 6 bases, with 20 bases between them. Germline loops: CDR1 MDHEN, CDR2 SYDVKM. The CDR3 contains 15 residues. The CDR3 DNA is TGTGCCAGCAGCCCACCCCACTCGACAGTTCCTGAAGCTTTCTTT. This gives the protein CASSPPHSTVPEAFF.

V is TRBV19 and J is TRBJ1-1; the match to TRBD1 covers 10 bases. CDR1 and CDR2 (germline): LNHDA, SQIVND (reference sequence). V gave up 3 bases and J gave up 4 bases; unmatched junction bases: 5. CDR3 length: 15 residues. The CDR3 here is CASSILRTGGTEAFF. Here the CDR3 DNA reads TGTGCCAGTAGTATTCTCAGGACAGGGGGCACTGAAGCTTTCTTT.

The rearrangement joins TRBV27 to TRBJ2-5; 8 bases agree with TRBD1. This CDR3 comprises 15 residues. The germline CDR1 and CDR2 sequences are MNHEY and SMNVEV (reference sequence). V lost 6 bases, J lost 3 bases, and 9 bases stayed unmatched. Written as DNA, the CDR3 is TGTGCCAGCAGACTTCAGGGGACAGGAAAAGAGACCCAGTACTTC. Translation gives CASRLQGTGKETQYF.

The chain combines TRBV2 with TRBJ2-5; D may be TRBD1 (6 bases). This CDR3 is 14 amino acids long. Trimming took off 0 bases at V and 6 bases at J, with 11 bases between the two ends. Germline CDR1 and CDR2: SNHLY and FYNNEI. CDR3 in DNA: TGTGCCAGCAGTGAAGCAAGGCAGGGGCAGACCCAGTACTTC. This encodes CASSEARQGQTQYF.

CDR3 loop: CASSSTRDSLHTKLFF. CDR3 nucleotide sequence: TGTGCCAGCAGTTCTACTCGGGACAGTCTCCATACGAAACTGTTTTTT. The gene calls are TRBV28 and TRBJ1-4; 7 bases align to TRBD1. Germline V CDR1 and CDR2: MDHEN, SYDVKM. The CDR3 runs 16 residues. The V and J ends lost 4 bases and 11 bases, in that order; junction bases with no gene match: 16. The variable domain in full, completed from reference TRBV28 and TRBJ1-4, reads DVKVTQSSRYLVKRTGEKVFLECVQDMDHENMFWYRQDPGLGLRLIYFSYDVKMKEKGDIPEGYSVSREKKERFSLILESASTNQTSMYLCASSSTRDSLHTKLFFGSGTQLSVL.

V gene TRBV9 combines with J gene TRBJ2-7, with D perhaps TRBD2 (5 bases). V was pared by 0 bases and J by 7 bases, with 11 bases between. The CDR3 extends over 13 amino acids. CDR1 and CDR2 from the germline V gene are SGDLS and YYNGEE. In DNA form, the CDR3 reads TGTGCCAGCAGCGTAGTCCCTACGGGGGAGCAGTACTTC. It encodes CASSVVPTGEQYF.

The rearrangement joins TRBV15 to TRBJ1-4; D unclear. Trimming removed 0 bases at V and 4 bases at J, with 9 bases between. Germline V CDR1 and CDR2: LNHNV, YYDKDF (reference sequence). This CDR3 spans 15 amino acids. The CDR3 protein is CATSREGGSNEKLFF. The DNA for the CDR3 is TGTGCCACCAGCAGAGAGGGAGGGAGTAATGAAAAACTGTTTTTT.

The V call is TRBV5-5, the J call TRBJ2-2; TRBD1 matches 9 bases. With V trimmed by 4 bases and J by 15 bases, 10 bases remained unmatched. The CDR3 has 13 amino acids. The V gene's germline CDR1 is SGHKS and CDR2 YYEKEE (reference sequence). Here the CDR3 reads CASSTGQGTRVFF. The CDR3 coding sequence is TGTGCCAGCAGCACCGGACAGGGGACGAGGGTGTTTTTT.

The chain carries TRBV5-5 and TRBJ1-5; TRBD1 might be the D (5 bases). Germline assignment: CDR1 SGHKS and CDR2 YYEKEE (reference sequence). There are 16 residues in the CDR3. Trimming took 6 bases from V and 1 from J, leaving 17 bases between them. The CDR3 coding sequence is TGTGCCAGCACCCGTGGGGCGATCGAAAGCAATCAGCCCCAGCATTTT. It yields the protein CASTRGAIESNQPQHF. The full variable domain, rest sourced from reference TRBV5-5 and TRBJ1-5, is DAGVTQSPTHLIKTRGQQVTLRCSPISGHKSVSWYQQVLGQGPQFIFQYYEKEERGRGNFPDRFSARQFPNYSSELNVNALLLGDSALYLCASTRGAIESNQPQHFGDGTRLSIL.

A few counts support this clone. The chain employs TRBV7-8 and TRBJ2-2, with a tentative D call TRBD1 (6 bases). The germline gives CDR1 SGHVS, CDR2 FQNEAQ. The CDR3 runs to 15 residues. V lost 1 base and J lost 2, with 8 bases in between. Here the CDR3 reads CASSLGTANTGELFF. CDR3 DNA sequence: TGTGCCAGCAGCTTAGGGACAGCTAACACCGGGGAGCTGTTTTTT.

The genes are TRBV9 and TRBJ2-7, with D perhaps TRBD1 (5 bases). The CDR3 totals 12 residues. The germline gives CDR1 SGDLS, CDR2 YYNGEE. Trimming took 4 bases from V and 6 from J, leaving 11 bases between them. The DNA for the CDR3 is TGTGCCAGCAGCTCCCAAGGGGCCGAGCAGTACTTC. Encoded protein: CASSSQGAEQYF. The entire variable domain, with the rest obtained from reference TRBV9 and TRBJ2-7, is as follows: DSGVTQTPKHLITATGQRVTLRCSPRSGDLSVYWYQQSLDQGLQFLIQYYNGEERAKGNILERFSAQQFPDLHSELNLSSLELGDSALYFCASSSQGAEQYFGPGTRLTVT.

The CDR3 reads CASSSGQGAVETQYF. The CDR3 DNA follows: TGTGCCAGCAGTTCAGGACAGGGGGCTGTTGAGACCCAGTACTTC. The chain recombines TRBV27 with TRBJ2-5, with 11 positions matching TRBD1. The CDR3 has 15 residues. The germline gives CDR1 MNHEY, CDR2 SMNVEV (reference sequence). The J segment lost 5 bases and the V segment lost 4 bases, leaving 6 bases of the junction unmatched.

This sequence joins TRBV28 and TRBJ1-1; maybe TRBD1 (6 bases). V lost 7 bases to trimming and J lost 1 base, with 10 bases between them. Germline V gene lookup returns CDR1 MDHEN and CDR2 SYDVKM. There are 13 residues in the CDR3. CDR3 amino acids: CASTVQGNTEAFF. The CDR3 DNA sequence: TGTGCCAGCACCGTACAGGGGAACACTGAAGCTTTCTTT. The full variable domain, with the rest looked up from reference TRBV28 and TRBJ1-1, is DVKVTQSSRYLVKRTGEKVFLECVQDMDHENMFWYRQDPGLGLRLIYFSYDVKMKEKGDIPEGYSVSREKKERFSLILESASTNQTSMYLCASTVQGNTEAFFGQGTRLTVV.

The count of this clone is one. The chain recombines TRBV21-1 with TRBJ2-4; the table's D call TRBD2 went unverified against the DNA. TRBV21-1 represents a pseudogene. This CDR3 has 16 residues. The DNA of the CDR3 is TGTGCCAGCAGCAGGAGGAGGAGGTTAGCCAAAAACATTCAGTACTTC. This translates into CASSRRRRLAKNIQYF.

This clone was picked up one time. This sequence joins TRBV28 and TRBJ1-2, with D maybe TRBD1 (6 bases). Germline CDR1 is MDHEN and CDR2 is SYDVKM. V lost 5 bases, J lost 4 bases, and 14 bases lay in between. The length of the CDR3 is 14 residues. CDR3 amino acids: CASSRGWTVYGYTF. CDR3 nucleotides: TGTGCCAGCAGTCGAGGTTGGACAGTCTATGGCTACACCTTC.

The CDR3: CASSTTGSTGELFF. The CDR3 DNA is TGTGCCAGCAGCACTACAGGGTCCACCGGGGAGCTGTTTTTT. The chain couples TRBV7-9 to TRBJ2-2; D is perhaps TRBD1 (6 bases). V was shortened by 5 bases and J by 4 bases, with 11 bases between the two germline ends. CDR1 is SEHNR, CDR2 FQNEAQ, per germline (reference sequence). This CDR3 is built from 14 residues.

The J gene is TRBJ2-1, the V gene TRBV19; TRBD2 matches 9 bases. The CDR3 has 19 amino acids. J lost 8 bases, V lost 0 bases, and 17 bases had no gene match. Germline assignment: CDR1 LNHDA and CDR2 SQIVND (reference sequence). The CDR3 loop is CASSIDTLRLAGAGDEQFF. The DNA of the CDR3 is TGTGCCAGTAGTATAGATACGCTTCGCTTAGCGGGGGCGGGTGATGAGCAGTTCTTC.

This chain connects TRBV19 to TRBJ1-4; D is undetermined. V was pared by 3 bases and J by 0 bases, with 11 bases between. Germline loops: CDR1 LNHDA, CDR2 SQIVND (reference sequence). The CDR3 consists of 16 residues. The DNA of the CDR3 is TGTGCCAGTAGTATCCTGAGCTCTGCAACTAATGAAAAACTGTTTTTT. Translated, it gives CASSILSSATNEKLFF.

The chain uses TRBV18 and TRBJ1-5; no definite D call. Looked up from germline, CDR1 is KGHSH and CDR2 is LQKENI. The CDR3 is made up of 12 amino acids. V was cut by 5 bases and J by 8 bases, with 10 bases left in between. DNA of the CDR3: TGTGCCAGCTCAGGTGGCAGTGAGCCCCAGCATTTT. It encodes CASSGGSEPQHF.

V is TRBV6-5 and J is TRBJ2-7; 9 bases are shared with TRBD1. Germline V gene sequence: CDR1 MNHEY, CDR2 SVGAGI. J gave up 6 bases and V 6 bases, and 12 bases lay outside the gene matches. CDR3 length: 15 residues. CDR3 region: CASSHTGGENAEQYF. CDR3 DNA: TGTGCCAGCAGCCATACAGGGGGCGAAAATGCCGAGCAGTACTTC.

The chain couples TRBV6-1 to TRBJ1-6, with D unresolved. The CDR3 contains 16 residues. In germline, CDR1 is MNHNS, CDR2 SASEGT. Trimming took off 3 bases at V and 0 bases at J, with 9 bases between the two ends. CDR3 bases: TGTGCCAGCAGTGACACTAAGAGCTCCTATAATTCACCCCTCCACTTT. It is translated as CASSDTKSSYNSPLHF.

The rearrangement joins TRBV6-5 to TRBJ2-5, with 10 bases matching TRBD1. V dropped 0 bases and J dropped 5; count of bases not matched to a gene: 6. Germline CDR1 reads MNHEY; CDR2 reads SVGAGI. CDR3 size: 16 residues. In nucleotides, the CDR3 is TGTGCCAGCAGTTACTCTGGGACAGGGGCCTCCGAGACCCAGTACTTC. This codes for CASSYSGTGASETQYF.

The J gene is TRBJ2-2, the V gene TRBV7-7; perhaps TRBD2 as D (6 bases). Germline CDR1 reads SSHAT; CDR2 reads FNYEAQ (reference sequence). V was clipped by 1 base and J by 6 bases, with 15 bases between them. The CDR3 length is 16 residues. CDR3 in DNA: TGTGCCAGCAGCTTAGACGGAAGCGGGTGGGCCGGGGAGCTGTTTTTT. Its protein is CASSLDGSGWAGELFF.

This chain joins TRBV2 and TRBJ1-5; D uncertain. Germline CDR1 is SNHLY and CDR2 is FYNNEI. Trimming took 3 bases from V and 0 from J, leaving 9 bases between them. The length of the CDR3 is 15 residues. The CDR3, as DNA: TGTGCCAGCAGTGAGGACTGGGATAGCAATCAGCCCCAGCATTTT. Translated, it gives CASSEDWDSNQPQHF.

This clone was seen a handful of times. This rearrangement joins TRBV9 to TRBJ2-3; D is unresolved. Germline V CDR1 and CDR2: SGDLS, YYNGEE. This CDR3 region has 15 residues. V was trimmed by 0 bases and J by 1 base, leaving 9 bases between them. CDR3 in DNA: TGTGCCAGCAGCGTAGCTCCCACGGGCACAGATACGCAGTATTTT. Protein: CASSVAPTGTDTQYF. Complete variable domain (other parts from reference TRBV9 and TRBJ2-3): DSGVTQTPKHLITATGQRVTLRCSPRSGDLSVYWYQQSLDQGLQFLIQYYNGEERAKGNILERFSAQQFPDLHSELNLSSLELGDSALYFCASSVAPTGTDTQYFGPGTRLTVL.

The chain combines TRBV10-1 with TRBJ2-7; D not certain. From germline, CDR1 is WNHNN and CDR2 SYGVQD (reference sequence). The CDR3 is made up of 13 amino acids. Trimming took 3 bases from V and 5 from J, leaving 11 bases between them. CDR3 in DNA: TGCGCCAGCAGTGAAACCGGGTGGGACGAGCAGTACTTC. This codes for CASSETGWDEQYF.

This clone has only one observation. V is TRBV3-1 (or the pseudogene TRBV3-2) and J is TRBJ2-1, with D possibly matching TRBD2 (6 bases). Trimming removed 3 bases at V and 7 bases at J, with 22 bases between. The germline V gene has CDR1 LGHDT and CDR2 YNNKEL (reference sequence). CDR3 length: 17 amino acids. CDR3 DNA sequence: TGTGCCAGCAGCCAGGGGATAGCGGACCCAACGGGGAATGAGCAGTTCTTC. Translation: CASSQGIADPTGNEQFF.

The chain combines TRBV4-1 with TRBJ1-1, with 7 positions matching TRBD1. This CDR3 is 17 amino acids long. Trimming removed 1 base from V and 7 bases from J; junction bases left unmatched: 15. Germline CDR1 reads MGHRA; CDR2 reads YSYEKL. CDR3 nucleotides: TGCGCCAGCAGCCAAGGTAGGTTCGGACAGGAAGTTAGTGAAGCTTTCTTT. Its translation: CASSQGRFGQEVSEAFF.

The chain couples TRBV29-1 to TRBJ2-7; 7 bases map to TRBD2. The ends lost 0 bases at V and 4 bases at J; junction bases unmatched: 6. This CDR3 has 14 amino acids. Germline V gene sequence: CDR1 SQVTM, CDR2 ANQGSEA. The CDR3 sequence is CSVEEGKRGYEQYF. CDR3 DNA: TGCAGCGTTGAAGAAGGGAAGCGGGGATACGAGCAGTACTTC.